This T cell receptor beta chain comes out of a study of T cell responses to AZD1222 COVID-19 vaccine. At the level of the study: The analysis combined second doses at about 4 or about 12 weeks. Study results and caveats: Clonal diversity may have been underestimated, and the donors were mostly white British, with more females than males. Researchers report vaccine-associated CD4 TCRs spanning spike, with dominance at 160-218 and 743-854. Seropositivity was recorded at baseline in only 6 or 7 AZD1222 recipients.

Clones were sequenced by immunoSEQ multiplex PCR, and TCRdb holds only the in-frame ones, with some missing. This table holds 95,000 to 150,000 clones, about nine tenths found once. As regards this clone: Its matching antigen is unknown.

Sequencing used peripheral blood, obtained on day 0 of AZD1222 vaccination. The TCR comes from an adult in good health.

The CDR3 DNA is TGTGCCAGCAGGGTGGGTGGGGAAGGCAATCAGCCCCAGCATTTT. It yields the protein CASRVGGEGNQPQHF. The V call is TRBV6-1, the J call TRBJ1-5, with D unresolved. The CDR3 loop spans 15 amino acids. Germline CDR1 reads MNHNS; CDR2 reads SASEGT. Trimming shortened V by 6 bases and J by 2 bases, and 14 bases separated the two germline ends.